A selection of T cell receptor beta chains follows, all from one sample in a study of shared clonotypes between healthy human individuals. The repertoire was sequenced with immunoSEQ multiplex PCR; TCRdb's copy has only in-frame clones and lacks some. The sample has fewer than 600,000 clones, 75% to 80% seen once. Sequencing was carried out using PBMCs. These receptors originate from a woman in her thirties or forties in good health. Some clones in this sample may be carry-over from other donors' samples. Both conserved end residues are part of each CDR3. The order of the fields is clone size, V gene, D gene, J gene, CDR3 DNA, CDR3 protein. A D gene is named only where the DNA matches it firmly. Clone size is stated in some rows and not others, as once, few, many or a class when expanded.

>-|TRBV7-9|-|TRBJ2-1
TGTGCCAGCAGCTCAAGTGGACAGTACAATGAGCAGTTCTTC
CASSSSGQYNEQFF
>-|TRBV19|-|TRBJ2-7
TGTGCCAGTGGACGAGGCCCCTACGAGCAGTACTTC
CASGRGPYEQYF
>-|TRBV5-4|-|TRBJ2-7
TGTGCCAGCAGCCCCGGACCAAGGGACTTCTCCTACGAGCAGTACTTC
CASSPGPRDFSYEQYF
>-|TRBV6-6|TRBD1|TRBJ2-7
TGTGCCAGCAGCCCACGCTGGACAGGGATCGAGCAGTACTTC
CASSPRWTGIEQYF
>-|TRBV7-2|TRBD1|TRBJ1-5
TGTGCCAGCAGCTTAGTACTCGGCAGGGGGTCGGATCAGCCCCAGCATTTT
CASSLVLGRGSDQPQHF
>-|TRBV6-6|TRBD1|TRBJ2-5
TGTGCCAGCAGTTATCTGGGACAGGTCAGCGAGACCCAGTACTTC
CASSYLGQVSETQYF
>once|TRBV11-3|-|TRBJ2-2
TGTGCCAGCAGCTTAGCCGGGGGGAACACCGGGGAGCTGTTTTTT
CASSLAGGNTGELFF
>-|TRBV6-4|TRBD1|TRBJ2-5
TGTGCCAGAACTTACGATACAGGGGGTGGTGAGACCCAGTACTTC
CARTYDTGGGETQYF
>few|TRBV30|TRBD1|TRBJ1-3
TGTGCCTGGAGTCACAGGGGATCTGGAAACACCATATATTTT
CAWSHRGSGNTIYF
>-|TRBV7-3|-|TRBJ2-1
TGTGCCAGCAGCTCCAATTCTGGGGAGCAGTTCTTC
CASSSNSGEQFF
>-|TRBV30|-|TRBJ2-3
TGTGCCTGGAGTGTGCTACACACAGATACGCAGTATTTT
CAWSVLHTDTQYF
>-|TRBV5-1|TRBD2|TRBJ2-7
TGCGCCAGCAGCCCAGGACTAGGCTACGAGCAGTACTTC
CASSPGLGYEQYF
>-|TRBV2|TRBD1|TRBJ1-5
TGTGCCAGCAGTCGGACAGGGACTCAGCCCCAGCATTTT
CASSRTGTQPQHF